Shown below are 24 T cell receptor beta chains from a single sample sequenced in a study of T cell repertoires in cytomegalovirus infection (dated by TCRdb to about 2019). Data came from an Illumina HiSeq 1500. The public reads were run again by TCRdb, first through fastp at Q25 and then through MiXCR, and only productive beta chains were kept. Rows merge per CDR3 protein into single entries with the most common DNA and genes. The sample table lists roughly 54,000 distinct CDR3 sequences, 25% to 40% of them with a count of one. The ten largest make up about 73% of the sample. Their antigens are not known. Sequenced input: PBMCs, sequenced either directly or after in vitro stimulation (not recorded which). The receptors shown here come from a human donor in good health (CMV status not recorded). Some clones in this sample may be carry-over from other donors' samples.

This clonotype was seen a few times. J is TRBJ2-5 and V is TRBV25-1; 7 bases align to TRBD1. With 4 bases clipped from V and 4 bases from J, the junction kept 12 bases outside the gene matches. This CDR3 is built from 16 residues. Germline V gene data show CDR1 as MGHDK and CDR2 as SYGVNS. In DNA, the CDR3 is TGTGCCAGCAGTGCCTTCCAGGGGGAGACCGGAGAGACCCAGTACTTC. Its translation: CASSAFQGETGETQYF.

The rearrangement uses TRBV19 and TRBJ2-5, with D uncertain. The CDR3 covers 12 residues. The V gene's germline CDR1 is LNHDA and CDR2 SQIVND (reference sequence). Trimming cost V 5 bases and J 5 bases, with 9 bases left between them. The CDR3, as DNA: TGTGCCAGTAGTGTCACCGCGGAGACCCAGTACTTC. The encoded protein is CASSVTAETQYF.

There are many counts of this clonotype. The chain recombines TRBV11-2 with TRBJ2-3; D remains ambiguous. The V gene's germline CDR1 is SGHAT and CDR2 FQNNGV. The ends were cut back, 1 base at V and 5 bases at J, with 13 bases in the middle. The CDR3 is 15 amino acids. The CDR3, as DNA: TGTGCCAGCAGCTTAGGGTCGCCCCAAGGAGATACGCAGTATTTT. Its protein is CASSLGSPQGDTQYF.

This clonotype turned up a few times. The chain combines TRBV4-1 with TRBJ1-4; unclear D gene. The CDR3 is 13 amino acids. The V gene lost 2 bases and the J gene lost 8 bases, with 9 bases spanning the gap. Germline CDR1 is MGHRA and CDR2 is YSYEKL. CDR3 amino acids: CASSQIMGEKLFF. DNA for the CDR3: TGCGCCAGCAGCCAAATCATGGGCGAAAAACTGTTTTTT.

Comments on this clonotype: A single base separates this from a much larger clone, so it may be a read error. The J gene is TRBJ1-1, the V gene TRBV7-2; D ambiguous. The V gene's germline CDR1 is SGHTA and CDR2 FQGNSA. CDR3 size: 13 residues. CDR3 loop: CASSVLTGTDAFF. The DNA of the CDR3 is TGTGCCAGCAGCGTCCTCACGGGAACTGACGCTTTCTTT.

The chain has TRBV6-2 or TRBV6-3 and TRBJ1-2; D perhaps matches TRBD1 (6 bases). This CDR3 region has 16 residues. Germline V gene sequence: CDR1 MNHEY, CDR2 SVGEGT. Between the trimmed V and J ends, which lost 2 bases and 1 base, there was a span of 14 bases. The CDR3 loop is CASSYHGQRNNYGYTF. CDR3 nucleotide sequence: TGTGCCAGCAGTTACCATGGACAGAGGAATAACTATGGCTACACCTTC.

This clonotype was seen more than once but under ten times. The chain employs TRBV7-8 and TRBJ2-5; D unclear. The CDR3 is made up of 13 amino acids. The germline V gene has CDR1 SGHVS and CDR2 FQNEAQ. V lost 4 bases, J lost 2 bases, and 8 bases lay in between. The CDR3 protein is CASSYDQQETQYF. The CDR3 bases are TGTGCCAGCAGCTACGACCAGCAAGAGACCCAGTACTTC.

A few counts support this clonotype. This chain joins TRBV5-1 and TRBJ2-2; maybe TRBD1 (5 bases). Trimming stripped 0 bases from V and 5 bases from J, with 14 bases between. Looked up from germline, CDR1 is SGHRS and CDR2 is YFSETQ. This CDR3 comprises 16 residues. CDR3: CASSLDAGPGTGELFF. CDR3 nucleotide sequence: TGCGCCAGCAGCTTGGACGCAGGGCCTGGGACCGGGGAGCTGTTTTTT.

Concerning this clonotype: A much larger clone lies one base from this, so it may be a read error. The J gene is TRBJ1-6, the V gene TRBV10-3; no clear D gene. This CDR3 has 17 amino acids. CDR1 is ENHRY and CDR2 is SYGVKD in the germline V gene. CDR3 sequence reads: CAICDHRESSYNSPLHF. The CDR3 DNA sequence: TGTGCCATCTGTGATCATAGGGAGAGCTCCTATAATTCACCCCTCCACTTT.

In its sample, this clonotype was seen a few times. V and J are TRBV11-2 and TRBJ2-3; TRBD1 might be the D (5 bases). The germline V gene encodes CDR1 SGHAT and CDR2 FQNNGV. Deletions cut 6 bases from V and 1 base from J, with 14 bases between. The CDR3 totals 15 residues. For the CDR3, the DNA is TGTGCCAGCAGTCGCACAGGTTACCGCACAGATACGCAGTATTTT. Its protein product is CASSRTGYRTDTQYF.

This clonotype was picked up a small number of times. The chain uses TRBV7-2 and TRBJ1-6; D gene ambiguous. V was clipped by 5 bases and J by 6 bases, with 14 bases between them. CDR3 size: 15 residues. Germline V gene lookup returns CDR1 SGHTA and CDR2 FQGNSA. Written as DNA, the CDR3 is TGTGCCAGCAGCCAGACCGGCACCCGTAATTCACCCCTCCACTTT. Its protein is CASSQTGTRNSPLHF.

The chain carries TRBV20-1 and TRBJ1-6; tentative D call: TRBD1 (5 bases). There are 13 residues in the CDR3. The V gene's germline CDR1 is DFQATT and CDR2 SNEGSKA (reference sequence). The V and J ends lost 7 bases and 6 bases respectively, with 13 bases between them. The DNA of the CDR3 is TGCAGTGGGCAGGGAAGTCTTAATTCACCCCTCCACTTT. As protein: CSGQGSLNSPLHF.

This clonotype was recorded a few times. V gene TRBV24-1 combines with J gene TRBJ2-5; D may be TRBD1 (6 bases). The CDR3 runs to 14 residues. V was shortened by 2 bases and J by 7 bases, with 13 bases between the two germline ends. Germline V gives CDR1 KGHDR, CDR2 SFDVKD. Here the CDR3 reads CATSDSDSTWTQYF. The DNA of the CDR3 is TGTGCCACCAGTGATTCGGACAGCACGTGGACCCAGTACTTC.

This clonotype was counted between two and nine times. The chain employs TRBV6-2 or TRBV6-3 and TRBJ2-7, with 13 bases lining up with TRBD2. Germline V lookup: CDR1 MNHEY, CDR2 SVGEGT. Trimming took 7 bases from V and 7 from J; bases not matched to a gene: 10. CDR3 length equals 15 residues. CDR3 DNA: TGTGCCAGCACCCGGCTTGGGACTAGCGGGAAGGAGCAGTACTTC. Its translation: CASTRLGTSGKEQYF.

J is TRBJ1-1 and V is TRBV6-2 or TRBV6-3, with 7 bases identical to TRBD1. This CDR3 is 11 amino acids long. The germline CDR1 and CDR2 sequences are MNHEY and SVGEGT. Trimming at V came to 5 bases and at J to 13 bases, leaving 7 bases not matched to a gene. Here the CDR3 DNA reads TGTGCCAGCAGTGCCGGGACAGAGAGTTTCTTT. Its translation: CASSAGTESFF.

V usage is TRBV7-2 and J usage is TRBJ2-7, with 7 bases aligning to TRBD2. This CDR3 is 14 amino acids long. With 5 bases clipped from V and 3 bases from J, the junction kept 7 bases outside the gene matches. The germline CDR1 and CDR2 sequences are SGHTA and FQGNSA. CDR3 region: CASSKSSGYYEQYF. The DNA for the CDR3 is TGTGCCAGCAGCAAGTCTAGCGGATACTACGAGCAGTACTTC.

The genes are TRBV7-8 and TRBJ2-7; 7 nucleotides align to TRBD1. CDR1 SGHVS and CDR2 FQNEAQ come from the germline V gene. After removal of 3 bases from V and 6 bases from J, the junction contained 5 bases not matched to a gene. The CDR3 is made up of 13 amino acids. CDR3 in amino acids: CASSFYRGAEQYF. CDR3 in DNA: TGTGCCAGCAGCTTTTACAGGGGCGCCGAGCAGTACTTC.

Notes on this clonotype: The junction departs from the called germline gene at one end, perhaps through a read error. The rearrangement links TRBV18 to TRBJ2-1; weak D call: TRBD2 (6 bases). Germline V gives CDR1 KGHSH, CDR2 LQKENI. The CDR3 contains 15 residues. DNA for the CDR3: TGTGCCAGCTCACCACCGAACTCGGGGGTCGGGGAGCAGCTCTTC. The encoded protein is CASSPPNSGVGEQLF.

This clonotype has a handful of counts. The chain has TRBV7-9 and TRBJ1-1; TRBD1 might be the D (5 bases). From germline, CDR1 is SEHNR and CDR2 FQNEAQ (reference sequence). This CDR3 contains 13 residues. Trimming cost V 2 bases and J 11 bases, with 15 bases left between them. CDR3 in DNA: TGTGCCAGCAGCTTACGGGGCCCCGAGGAGGCTTTCTTT. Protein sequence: CASSLRGPEEAFF. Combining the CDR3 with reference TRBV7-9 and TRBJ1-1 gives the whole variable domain DTGVSQNPRHKITKRGQNVTFRCDPISEHNRLYWYRQTLGQGPEFLTYFQNEAQLEKSRLLSDRFSAERPKGSFSTLEIQRTEQGDSAMYLCASSLRGPEEAFFGQGTRLTVV.

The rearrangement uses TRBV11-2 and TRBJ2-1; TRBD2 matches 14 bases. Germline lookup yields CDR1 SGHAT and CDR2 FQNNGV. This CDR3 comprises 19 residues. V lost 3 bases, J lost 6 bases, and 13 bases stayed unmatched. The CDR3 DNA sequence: TGTGCCAGCAGCTTCAAGGGGGGGACTAGCGGGAGCGGATTCAATGAGCAGTTCTTC. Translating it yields CASSFKGGTSGSGFNEQFF.

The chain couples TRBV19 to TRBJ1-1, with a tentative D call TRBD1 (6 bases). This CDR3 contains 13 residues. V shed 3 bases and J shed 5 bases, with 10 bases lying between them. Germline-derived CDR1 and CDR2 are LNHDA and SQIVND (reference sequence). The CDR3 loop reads CASSMAGATEAFF. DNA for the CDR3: TGTGCCAGTAGTATGGCGGGGGCGACTGAAGCTTTCTTT.

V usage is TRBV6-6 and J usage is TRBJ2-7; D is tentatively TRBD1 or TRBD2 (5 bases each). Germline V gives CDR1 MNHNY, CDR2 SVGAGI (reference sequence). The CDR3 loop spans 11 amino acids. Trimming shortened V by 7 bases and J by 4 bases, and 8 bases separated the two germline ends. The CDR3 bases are TGTGCCAGCACGAGGGGTTACGAGCAGTACTTC. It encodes CASTRGYEQYF.

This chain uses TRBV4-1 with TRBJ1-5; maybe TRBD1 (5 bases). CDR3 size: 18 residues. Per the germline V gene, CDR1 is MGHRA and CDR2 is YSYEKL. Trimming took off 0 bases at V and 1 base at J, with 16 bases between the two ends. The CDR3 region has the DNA TGCGCCAGCAGCCAAGAAGGTTGGGGGTCGGGAAGCAATCAGCCCCAGCATTTT. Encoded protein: CASSQEGWGSGSNQPQHF.

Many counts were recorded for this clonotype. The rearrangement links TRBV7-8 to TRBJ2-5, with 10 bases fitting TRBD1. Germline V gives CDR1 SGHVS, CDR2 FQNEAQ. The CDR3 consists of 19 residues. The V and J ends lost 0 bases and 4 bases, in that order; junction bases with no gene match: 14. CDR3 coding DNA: TGTGCCAGCAGCTTAGCAATTCCTTCCGGGACAGGGGCTCGAGAGACCCAGTACTTC. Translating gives CASSLAIPSGTGARETQYF.